These T cell receptor beta chains were read from a single sample in a study of neoadjuvant anti-PD-1 for oral cavity cancer. Libraries were prepared by immunoSEQ multiplex PCR; TCRdb keeps only in-frame clonotypes and omits some of them. The sample holds about 5,700 clones; roughly 56% are singletons and the top ten take about 7.8%. Here the sequenced sample was tumor tissue, taken before nivolumab (anti-PD-1) treatment. The receptor set was obtained from a person between 40 and 85 years old with oral cavity squamous cell carcinoma. The CDR3 runs from the conserved cysteine through the conserved F or W. D genes are given only for firm matches. A row's size may be missing; if present it is once, few, many or a size class.

CDR3nt,CDR3aa,abundance,d_gene,v_gene,j_gene
TGTGCCTGGAGTGTACAGAACCTCTATGGCTACACCTTC,CAWSVQNLYGYTF,few,-,TRBV30,TRBJ1-2
TGTGCCAGCAGCAAAGCCGGGACAGGGGGCCAGAAACTGTTTTTT,CASSKAGTGGQKLFF,-,-,TRBV21-1,TRBJ1-4
TGTGCCAGCAGTTTATTGGCCGGGACGGCCCAGGAGCCCCAGCATTTT,CASSLLAGTAQEPQHF,-,-,TRBV28,TRBJ1-5
TGCAGTGCTAGTGTAATCGGGACCCAGTACTTC,CSASVIGTQYF,-,-,TRBV20-1,TRBJ2-5
TGCGCCAGCAGCTTGGTAGGGGGCATTACTGAAGCTTTCTTT,CASSLVGGITEAFF,-,TRBD1,TRBV5-1,TRBJ1-1
TGTGCCAGCAGCTTGCAGGGGGCCCGAGGGGATGAGCAGTTCTTC,CASSLQGARGDEQFF,-,TRBD1,TRBV5-4,TRBJ2-1
TGTGCCAGCAGGAGGGACAGGGAGGGCACTGAAGCTTTCTTT,CASRRDREGTEAFF,-,TRBD1,TRBV25-1,TRBJ1-1
TGTGCCATCAGTCCCCAGGGTGTAAGCTATGGCTACACCTTC,CAISPQGVSYGYTF,-,-,TRBV10-3,TRBJ1-2
TGTGCCAGCAGCTACCCCGTGGACAGTTCTGGAAACACCATATATTTT,CASSYPVDSSGNTIYF,-,-,TRBV7-2,TRBJ1-3
TGCGCCAGCAGTGACGGGACAGGAATACGTGTGGACGAGCAGTACTTC,CASSDGTGIRVDEQYF,-,TRBD1,TRBV10-2,TRBJ2-7
TGCGCCAGCAGCTTGGCCTCAACCAGAGGGGAAGGCTACACCTTC,CASSLASTRGEGYTF,-,-,TRBV5-1,TRBJ1-2
TGTGCCACCCACTGGACGTTCGGGTTCACCGGGGAGCTGTTTTTT,CATHWTFGFTGELFF,-,-,TRBV6-1,TRBJ2-2
TGTGCCAGCAGTCACGGGACAGGGGCCGGTGAGAGCTACACCTTC,CASSHGTGAGESYTF,-,TRBD1,TRBV28,TRBJ1-2
TGCGCCAGCAGCTTGTTTAGCGGAGGGTTTGGGGACGAGCAGTACTTC,CASSLFSGGFGDEQYF,once,-,TRBV5-1,TRBJ2-7
TGTGCCAGCTCACCATGGGCCATCGCAGGGCGGGGGCAAGAGACCCAGTACTTC,CASSPWAIAGRGQETQYF,-,TRBD2,TRBV18,TRBJ2-5
TGTGCCAGCAGTCGTGAGGAGGGCTCCTACGAGCAGTACTTC,CASSREEGSYEQYF,once,-,TRBV25-1,TRBJ2-7
TGTGCCAGCAGCTTAGCGGGGGACAGCGGCTACGAGCAGTACTTC,CASSLAGDSGYEQYF,-,TRBD1,TRBV7-6,TRBJ2-7
TGCAGCGTGAGGGAGAATAGCAATCAGCCCCAGCATTTT,CSVRENSNQPQHF,-,-,TRBV29-1,TRBJ1-5
TGTGCCAGTAGTATAATTGACAGCCGGACCGGGGAGCTGTTTTTT,CASSIIDSRTGELFF,-,-,TRBV19,TRBJ2-2
TGTGCCAGCAGCCCTCGGGGGGTGGGAACCTACGAGCAGTACTTC,CASSPRGVGTYEQYF,-,TRBD2,TRBV5-4,TRBJ2-7
TGTGCCAGCAGTTCCGGGGACTCCTCCTACGAGCAGTACTTC,CASSSGDSSYEQYF,-,-,TRBV28,TRBJ2-7
TGTGCCAGCAGACCACAGGCTTCGAGGACCTACAATGAGCAGTTCTTC,CASRPQASRTYNEQFF,-,-,TRBV6-6,TRBJ2-1
TGTGCCAGCAGCCCAGCACCGGCGGGAGTTCGCGGGGAGCTGTTTTTT,CASSPAPAGVRGELFF,few,TRBD2,TRBV7-9,TRBJ2-2
TGTGCCAGCAGCTCACCTCTGGGCCCACGGGACAATGAGCAGTTCTTC,CASSSPLGPRDNEQFF,-,-,TRBV5-4,TRBJ2-1
TGTGCCATCAGTGAGGAGGGGTCCTATAATTCACCCCTCCACTTT,CAISEEGSYNSPLHF,-,-,TRBV10-3,TRBJ1-6
TGTGCCAGCTCATTCCAGGGTTGGACTGAAGCTTTCTTT,CASSFQGWTEAFF,-,-,TRBV18,TRBJ1-1
TGTGCCAGTAGTAAAAGTCCGCCGGGACAGGGGAGCGGGGAGCTGTTTTTT,CASSKSPPGQGSGELFF,once,TRBD1,TRBV19,TRBJ2-2
TGCAGCGTTTACGGAAACGGCTACACCTTC,CSVYGNGYTF,-,-,TRBV29-1,TRBJ1-2
TGCGCCAGCAGCCCCGGGGACGGGGGGATGAACACTGAAGCTTTCTTT,CASSPGDGGMNTEAFF,-,-,TRBV5-1,TRBJ1-1
TGTGCCAGCAGTCCCCTAGCGGGAGAATCCGAGCAGTACTTC,CASSPLAGESEQYF,few,TRBD2,TRBV28,TRBJ2-7
TGTGCCATCAGTGAGTGGCGGACTAACTATGGCTACACCTTC,CAISEWRTNYGYTF,few,-,TRBV10-3,TRBJ1-2
TGTGCCAGCCGGTGGGGGACAGAACTAGCCAAAAACATTCAGTACTTC,CASRWGTELAKNIQYF,-,TRBD1,TRBV2,TRBJ2-4
TGTGCCAGCAGCCCGAAGGGAAACTATGGCTACACCTTC,CASSPKGNYGYTF,once,-,TRBV7-2,TRBJ1-2
TGTGCCAGCAGCCGCCGCGCGTGGGGCGCAGGGGAGACCCAGTACTTC,CASSRRAWGAGETQYF,-,-,TRBV5-6,TRBJ2-5
TGCGCCAGCAGCGCGGGGGTCGGGGAGCTGTTTTTT,CASSAGVGELFF,few,TRBD2,TRBV5-1,TRBJ2-2
TGTGCCAGCAGTTTTCCGTGGGGCCCTAGCACAGATACGCAGTATTTT,CASSFPWGPSTDTQYF,-,-,TRBV28,TRBJ2-3
TGTGCCAGCAGCGTACAAGCGGAACCCTACAATGAGCAGTTCTTC,CASSVQAEPYNEQFF,-,-,TRBV9,TRBJ2-1
TGTGCCAGCAGTTTCCTCGGACAGGGAAAGCTGTTTTTT,CASSFLGQGKLFF,-,TRBD1,TRBV28,TRBJ2-2
TGTGCCAGCAGTGAATTCAGGGGGAATTCACCCCTCCACTTT,CASSEFRGNSPLHF,-,TRBD1,TRBV6-4,TRBJ1-6